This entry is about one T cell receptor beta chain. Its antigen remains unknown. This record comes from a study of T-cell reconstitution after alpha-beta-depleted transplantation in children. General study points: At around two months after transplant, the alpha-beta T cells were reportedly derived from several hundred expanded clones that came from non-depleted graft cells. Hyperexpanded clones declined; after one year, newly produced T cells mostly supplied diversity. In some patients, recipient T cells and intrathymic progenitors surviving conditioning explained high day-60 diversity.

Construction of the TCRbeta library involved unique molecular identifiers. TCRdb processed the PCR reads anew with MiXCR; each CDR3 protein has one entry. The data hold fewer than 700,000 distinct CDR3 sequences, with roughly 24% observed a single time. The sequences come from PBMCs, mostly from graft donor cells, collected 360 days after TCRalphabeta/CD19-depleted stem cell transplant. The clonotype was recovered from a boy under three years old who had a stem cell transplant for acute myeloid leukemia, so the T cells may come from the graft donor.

In nucleotides, the CDR3 is TGTGCTAGTGGCCCATCTCGGGGGGTTGAATACGAGCAGTACTTC. Encoded protein: CASGPSRGVEYEQYF. The genes are TRBV12-5 and TRBJ2-7; 7 bases line up with TRBD2. The CDR3 contains 15 residues. Germline loops: CDR1 LGHNT, CDR2 FRNRAP. V dropped 6 bases and J dropped 4; count of bases not matched to a gene: 12.